This T cell receptor (beta chain) was recorded in a study of cytomegalovirus exposure and HLA in healthy donors. Whole-study results and caveats: Across donors, presence/absence analyses took sequencing depth to be roughly uniform. Many donors shared some public TCRs, even though most TCR sequences were rare.

With regard to this clone: Its antigen remains unknown.

The CDR3 runs to 21 residues. V gave up 1 base and J gave up 1 base, with 28 bases separating them. Germline loops: CDR1 LNHNV, CDR2 YYDKDF (reference sequence). Vbeta (60) and Jbeta (13) primers were used in the PCR. Method: immunoSEQ multiplex PCR; TCRdb's copy keeps in-frame clones and lacks some. Counted here are approximately 44,000 clones, around 77% occurring once; the ten biggest clones make up more than 1.2%. The sample comprised PBMCs. This TCR was recovered from a man younger than 40 in good health and CMV-seronegative. The V and J genes are TRBV15 and TRBJ1-1; D may be TRBD1 (6 bases). The CDR3 region is CATSRVPHRTARRARNTEAFF. CDR3 nucleotides: TGTGCCACCAGCAGAGTTCCCCACCGGACAGCTAGACGCGCGCGGAACACTGAAGCTTTCTTT.